The 2 T cell receptor beta chains given below trace back to one sample, sequenced in a study of blood T cell repertoires in COVID-19. The table came from immunoSEQ multiplex PCR; TCRdb's copy has only in-frame clones and leaves some out. The sample lists about 160,000 clones, 82% occurring once. The source material was peripheral blood. These receptors all come from a woman aged 40 to 49 with COVID-19, enrolled during active disease.

This chain uses TRBV20-1 with TRBJ2-5; 7 positions agree with TRBD1. Germline V gene lookup returns CDR1 DFQATT and CDR2 SNEGSKA (reference sequence). V was clipped by 3 bases and J by 2 bases; unmatched bases: 12. The length of the CDR3 is 16 residues. CDR3 protein: CSASGATGADQETQYF. In DNA, the CDR3 is TGCAGTGCTAGTGGGGCCACAGGGGCGGATCAAGAGACCCAGTACTTC.

This clone showed up just a few times. The chain is built from TRBV10-1 and TRBJ1-2, with a tentative D call TRBD1 (5 bases). The germline V gene encodes CDR1 WNHNN and CDR2 SYGVQD (reference sequence). This CDR3 has 15 residues. CDR3 region: CTSHPMTAELYGYTF. The CDR3 coding sequence is TGCACCTCTCACCCGATGACAGCCGAGCTCTATGGCTACACCTTC.